The 14 T cell receptor beta chains below were found in one sample sequenced in a study of cytomegalovirus exposure and HLA in healthy donors. PCR involved 60 Vbeta and 13 Jbeta primers. Sequencing was performed with immunoSEQ multiplex PCR; in TCRdb, only in-frame clones are kept and a portion is missing. Counted here are 150,000 or so clones, around 78% occurring once; the ten biggest clones make up about 1.5%. Sequencing used PBMCs. All receptors derive from a woman under 30 in good health and CMV-seronegative.

The rearrangement uses TRBV4-1 and TRBJ2-3; TRBD1 matches 9 bases. After removal of 4 bases from V and 1 base from J, the junction contained 3 bases not matched to a gene. Germline values: CDR1 MGHRA, CDR2 YSYEKL. The CDR3 has 15 residues. DNA of the CDR3: TGCGCCAGCAGCCTTCGGACAGGGGGCACAGATACGCAGTATTTT. Encoded protein: CASSLRTGGTDTQYF.

A word on this clone: Germline is not matched at one junction end, which may reflect a read error. This chain links TRBV7-7 with TRBJ1-5; D is perhaps TRBD1 (5 bases). The CDR3 is made up of 14 amino acids. The germline V gene encodes CDR1 SSHAT and CDR2 FNYEAQ (reference sequence). The CDR3 DNA reads as TGTGCTAGCAGCCGGGACTCTAGCAATCAGCCCCAGCATTTT. Amino acids: CASSRDSSNQPQHF.

This clone occurred a few times. This chain connects TRBV19 to TRBJ2-4; D gene ambiguous. Germline loops: CDR1 LNHDA, CDR2 SQIVND (reference sequence). The CDR3 runs to 13 residues. V was clipped by 3 bases and J by 0 bases, with 3 bases between them. This CDR3 reads CASSIQAKNIQYF. CDR3 nucleotides: TGTGCCAGTAGTATTCAAGCCAAAAACATTCAGTACTTC.

The CDR3 loop is CASSVIAGLHNEQFF. DNA for the CDR3: TGTGCCAGCAGTGTTATAGCGGGACTTCACAATGAGCAGTTCTTC. This chain uses TRBV6-1 with TRBJ2-1, with TRBD2 matching 8 bases. Germline V gene sequence: CDR1 MNHNS, CDR2 SASEGT. There are 15 residues in the CDR3. V lost 4 bases, J lost 5 bases, and 7 bases stayed unmatched.

This clone was counted once. The chain combines TRBV4-2 with TRBJ2-7, with unresolved D. The CDR3 consists of 15 residues. CDR1 LGHNA and CDR2 YNFKEQ come from the germline V gene. V was pared by 0 bases and J by 7 bases, with 16 bases between. The chain's CDR3 is CASSQEWVISVEQYF. DNA for the CDR3: TGTGCCAGCAGCCAAGAATGGGTCATAAGCGTAGAGCAGTACTTC.

The chain employs TRBV19 and TRBJ2-7; D is ambiguous. Between the trimmed V and J ends, which lost 3 bases and 4 bases, there was a span of 4 bases. The germline V gene encodes CDR1 LNHDA and CDR2 SQIVND (reference sequence). The CDR3 has 11 residues. CDR3 sequence reads: CASSIEYEQYF. Here the CDR3 DNA reads TGTGCCAGTAGTATCGAGTACGAGCAGTACTTC.

This clone has only a few counts. This chain links TRBV5-6 with TRBJ2-7, with 7 bases aligning to TRBD1. In germline, CDR1 is SGHDT, CDR2 YYEEEE. There are 15 residues in the CDR3. V shed 3 bases and J 0 bases; nucleotides not matched to a gene: 6. CDR3 coding DNA: TGTGCCAGCAGCTCGGTAAGGGACAGCTCCTACGAGCAGTACTTC. Translation: CASSSVRDSSYEQYF.

V and J are TRBV7-2 and TRBJ2-3, with 7 bases aligning to TRBD2. Trimming took 5 bases from V and 3 from J; bases not matched to a gene: 11. Germline values: CDR1 SGHTA, CDR2 FQGNSA. The CDR3 runs 16 residues. CDR3: CASSLGGSQATDTQYF. DNA for the CDR3: TGTGCCAGCAGCCTCGGGGGGTCTCAGGCAACAGATACGCAGTATTTT.

This sequence joins TRBV9 and TRBJ2-1; 10 nucleotides line up with TRBD2. V lost 3 bases and J lost 5; bases outside the gene matches: 11. Germline V lookup: CDR1 SGDLS, CDR2 YYNGEE. The CDR3 loop spans 17 amino acids. The CDR3 DNA sequence: TGTGCCAGCAGCGGGTACTCCGGGACTAGCGTGCACAATGAGCAGTTCTTC. It codes for CASSGYSGTSVHNEQFF.

The chain carries TRBV7-8 and TRBJ2-5; 13 bases agree with TRBD2. Germline V gives CDR1 SGHVS, CDR2 FQNEAQ. V dropped 3 bases and J dropped 1; count of bases not matched to a gene: 8. This CDR3 comprises 18 residues. The CDR3 DNA follows: TGTGCCAGCAGCTTCGGGACTAGCGGGATACCTTTCCAAGAGACCCAGTACTTC. Translated: CASSFGTSGIPFQETQYF.

The chain employs TRBV7-9 and TRBJ2-1, with a tentative D call TRBD1 (5 bases). Germline loops: CDR1 SEHNR, CDR2 FQNEAQ (reference sequence). Trimming left V 0 bases short and J 12 bases short, with 12 bases between. The CDR3 consists of 13 residues. The CDR3 DNA follows: TGTGCCAGCAGCTTAGCGCTGGGTACAGGGCAGTTCTTC. This encodes CASSLALGTGQFF. Full variable domain (remainder filled in from reference TRBV7-9 and TRBJ2-1): DTGVSQNPRHKITKRGQNVTFRCDPISEHNRLYWYRQTLGQGPEFLTYFQNEAQLEKSRLLSDRFSAERPKGSFSTLEIQRTEQGDSAMYLCASSLALGTGQFFGPGTRLTVL.

Here the CDR3 DNA reads TGTGCCAGCAGCTTGAGAACAGGGGGGGGAGAGACCCAGTACTTC. Amino acid sequence: CASSLRTGGGETQYF. The rearrangement links TRBV7-6 to TRBJ2-5; tentative D call: TRBD1 (8 bases). Trimming took off 3 bases at V and 4 bases at J, with 15 bases between the two ends. From germline, CDR1 is SGHVS and CDR2 FNYEAQ. The CDR3 is 15 residues long.

V is TRBV4-3 and J is TRBJ2-1, with TRBD2 matching over 10 bases. Germline CDR1 reads LGHNA; CDR2 reads YSLEER. V lost 4 bases, J lost 4 bases, and 7 bases stayed unmatched. This CDR3 is 16 amino acids long. The CDR3 DNA reads TGCGCCAGCAGCCGACGACTAGCGGGCCGGTACAATGAGCAGTTCTTC. It specifies CASSRRLAGRYNEQFF.

The rearrangement uses TRBV10-1 and TRBJ1-1; tentatively, D is TRBD1 (5 bases). V lost 7 bases and J lost 0, with 9 bases in between. Germline V gene sequence: CDR1 WNHNN, CDR2 SYGVQD (reference sequence). The CDR3 is 13 residues long. This CDR3 is CASTKGLNTEAFF. CDR3 DNA: TGCGCCAGCACTAAGGGGTTGAACACTGAAGCTTTCTTT.